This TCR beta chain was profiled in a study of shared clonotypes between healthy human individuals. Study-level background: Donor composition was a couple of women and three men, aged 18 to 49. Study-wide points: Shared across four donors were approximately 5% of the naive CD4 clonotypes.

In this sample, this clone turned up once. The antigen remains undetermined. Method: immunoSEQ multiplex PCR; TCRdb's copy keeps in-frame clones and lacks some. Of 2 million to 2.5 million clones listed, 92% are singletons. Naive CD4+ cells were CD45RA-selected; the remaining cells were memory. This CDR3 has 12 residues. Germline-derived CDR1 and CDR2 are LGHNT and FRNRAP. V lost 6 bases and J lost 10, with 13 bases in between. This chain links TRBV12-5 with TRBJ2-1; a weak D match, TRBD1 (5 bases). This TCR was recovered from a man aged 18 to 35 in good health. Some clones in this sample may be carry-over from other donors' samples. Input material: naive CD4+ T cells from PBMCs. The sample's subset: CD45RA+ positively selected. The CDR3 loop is CASGIPPGEQFF. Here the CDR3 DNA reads TGTGCTAGTGGAATACCGCCAGGGGAGCAGTTCTTC.